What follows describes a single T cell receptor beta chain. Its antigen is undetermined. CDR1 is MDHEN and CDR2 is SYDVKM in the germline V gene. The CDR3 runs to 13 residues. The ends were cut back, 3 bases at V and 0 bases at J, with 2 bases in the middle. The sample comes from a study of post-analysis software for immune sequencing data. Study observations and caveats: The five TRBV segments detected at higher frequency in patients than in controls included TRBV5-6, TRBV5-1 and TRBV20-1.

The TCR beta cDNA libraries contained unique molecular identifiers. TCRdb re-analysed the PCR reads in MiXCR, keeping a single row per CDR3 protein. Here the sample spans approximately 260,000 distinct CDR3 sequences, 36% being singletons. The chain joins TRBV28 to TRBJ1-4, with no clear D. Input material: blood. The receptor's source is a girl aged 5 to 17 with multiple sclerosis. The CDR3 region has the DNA TGTGCCAGCAGTTTTACAACTAATGAAAAACTGTTTTTT. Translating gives CASSFTTNEKLFF.